The clone carrying this TCR beta chain showed up just a few times. The antigen is not known. TCRdb processed the 5' RACE reads anew with MiXCR; each CDR3 protein has one entry. The sample lists about 360,000 distinct CDR3 sequences, around 15% occurring once. The germline V and J ends were trimmed by 3 bases and 0 bases, with 9 bases remaining between them. This CDR3 is built from 15 residues. CDR1 and CDR2 from the germline V gene are MNHNS and SASEGT. This sample was taken from a study of T-cell memory formation after mild COVID-19. Findings of the study overall: Whether second-wave clones peaking at day 37 were SARS-CoV-2 specific went unconfirmed. Several responding clones turned up in pre-infection memory, indicating that cross-reactive memory may have taken part. Whereas later expanders leaned CD4+, clones contracting day 15 to 85 showed a balanced CD4/CD8 makeup.

Sequencing was performed on PBMCs or a T cell subset sorted from them (not recorded which). The chain is built from TRBV6-1 and TRBJ1-5, with unresolved D. The clonotype comes from a young man who had mild COVID-19 (a few samples of this study predate the infection). Cell type and time point are not known. CDR3 residues: CASSDPGNSNQPQHF. The CDR3 DNA follows: TGTGCCAGCAGTGACCCAGGTAATAGCAATCAGCCCCAGCATTTT.